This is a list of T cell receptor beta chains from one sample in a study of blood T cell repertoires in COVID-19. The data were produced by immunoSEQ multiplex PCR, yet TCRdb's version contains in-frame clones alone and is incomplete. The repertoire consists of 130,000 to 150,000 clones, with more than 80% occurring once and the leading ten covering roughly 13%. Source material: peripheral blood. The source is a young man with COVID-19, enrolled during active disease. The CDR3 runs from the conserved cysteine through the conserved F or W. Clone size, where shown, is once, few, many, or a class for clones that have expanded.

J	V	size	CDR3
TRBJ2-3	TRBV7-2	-	CASSKGLAGGGDTQYF
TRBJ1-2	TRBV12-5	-	CASGLVLPGASRYGYTF
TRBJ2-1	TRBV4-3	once	CASSQDTAHRYNEQFF
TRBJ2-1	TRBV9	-	CASSATSGIPNEQFF
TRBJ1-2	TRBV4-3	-	CASSQVLIGRRNYGYTF
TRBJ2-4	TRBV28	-	CASSYTNIQYF
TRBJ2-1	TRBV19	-	CASRWEDSSYNEQFF
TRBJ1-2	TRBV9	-	CASGKQGSYGYTF
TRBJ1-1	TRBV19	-	CASRMVRTDTEAFF
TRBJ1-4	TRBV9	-	CASSGGGGGEKLFF
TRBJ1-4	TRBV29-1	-	CSLKQGNNEKLLF
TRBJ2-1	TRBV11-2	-	CASSGLAGGLYNEQFF
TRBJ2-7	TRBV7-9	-	CASSLAQREKRYEQYF
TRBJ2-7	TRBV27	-	CASSFGQTYEQYF
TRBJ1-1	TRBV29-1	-	CSVQRAGANTEAFF
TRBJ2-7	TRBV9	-	CASSPPTGGYEQYF
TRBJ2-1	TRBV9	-	CASSVIAGPALDEQFF
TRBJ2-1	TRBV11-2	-	CASSLEYRWAYNEQFF
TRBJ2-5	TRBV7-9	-	CASSLGGIWGKETQYF
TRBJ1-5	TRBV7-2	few	CASSLVVAGNQPQHF
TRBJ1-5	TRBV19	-	CASSMGTGANQPQHF
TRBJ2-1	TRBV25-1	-	CASSTRNRGRVNEQFF
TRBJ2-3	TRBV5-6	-	CASSLLGALAYQYF
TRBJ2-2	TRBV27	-	CASSLRNGLAGNTGELFF
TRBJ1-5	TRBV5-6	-	CASSLNGQPQHF
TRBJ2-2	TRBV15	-	CATSSLGQGGRAGELFF
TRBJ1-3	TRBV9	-	CASSVVGRGDTIYF
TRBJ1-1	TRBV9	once	CASSVSKGMAEAFF
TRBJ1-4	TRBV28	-	CASTSGWGGSDEKLFF
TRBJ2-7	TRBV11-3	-	CASSRTGVGEQYF
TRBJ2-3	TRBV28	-	CASKRGLSTDTQYF
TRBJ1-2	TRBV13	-	CASTYRMRDRESEGYTF
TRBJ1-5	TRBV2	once	CASSVEQGNQPQHF
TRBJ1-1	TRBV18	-	CASSARDRGTEAFF
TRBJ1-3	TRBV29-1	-	CSGGGDLGNTIYF
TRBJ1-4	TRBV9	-	CASSVDRGNEKLFF
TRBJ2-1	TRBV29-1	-	CSVEGSPEGNEQFF
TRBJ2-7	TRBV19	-	CASSIDRGWDEQYF
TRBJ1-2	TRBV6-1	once	CASSEGELGYTF
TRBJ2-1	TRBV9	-	CASSVGGGLAIYNEQFF
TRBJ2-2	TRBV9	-	CASSVPSGEGVTGELFF
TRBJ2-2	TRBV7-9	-	CASSFRQGANTGELFF